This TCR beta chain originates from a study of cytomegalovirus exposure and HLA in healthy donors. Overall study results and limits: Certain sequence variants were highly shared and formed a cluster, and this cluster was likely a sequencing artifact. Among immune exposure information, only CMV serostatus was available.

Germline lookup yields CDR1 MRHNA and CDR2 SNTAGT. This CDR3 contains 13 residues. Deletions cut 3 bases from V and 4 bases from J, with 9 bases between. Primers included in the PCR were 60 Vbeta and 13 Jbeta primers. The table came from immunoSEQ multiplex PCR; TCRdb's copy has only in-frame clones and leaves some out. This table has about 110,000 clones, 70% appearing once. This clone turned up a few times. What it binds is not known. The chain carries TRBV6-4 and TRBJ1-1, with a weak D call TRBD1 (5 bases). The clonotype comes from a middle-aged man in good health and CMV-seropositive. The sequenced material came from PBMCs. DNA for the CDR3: TGTGCCAGCAGTGAAAGGCAGGGCACTGAAGCTTTCTTT. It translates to CASSERQGTEAFF.